This passage covers 24 T cell receptor beta chains from one sample sequenced in a study of cytomegalovirus exposure and HLA in healthy donors. Primers: 60 Vbeta forward and 13 Jbeta reverse. Clones were sequenced by immunoSEQ multiplex PCR, and TCRdb holds only the in-frame ones, with some missing. In total, the table holds roughly 76,000 clones. Sequencing was carried out using PBMCs. These receptor sequences come from a female donor in good health and CMV-seropositive.

V is TRBV7-2 and J is TRBJ2-7; D is possibly TRBD2 (6 bases). The CDR3 spans 14 residues. V was pared by 5 bases and J by 2 bases, with 13 bases between. The V gene's germline CDR1 is SGHTA and CDR2 FQGNSA. The CDR3 loop is CASSDASGAYEQYF. For the CDR3, the DNA is TGTGCCAGCAGCGACGCTTCGGGGGCCTACGAGCAGTACTTC.

The chain carries TRBV5-6 and TRBJ2-5, with TRBD2 identical over 8 bases. CDR1 is SGHDT, CDR2 YYEEEE, per germline. The junction had 3 bases not matched to a gene; V was cut back by 0 bases and J by 5 bases. This CDR3 has 14 amino acids. The CDR3 nucleotides read TGTGCCAGCAGCTTGGTCAGCGGGGGTGAGACCCAGTACTTC. Protein product: CASSLVSGGETQYF.

V is TRBV18 and J is TRBJ2-7; 9 nucleotides align to TRBD1. Germline values: CDR1 KGHSH, CDR2 LQKENI. V shed 6 bases and J 5 bases; nucleotides not matched to a gene: 11. The CDR3 contains 15 residues. The CDR3 loop is CASSPGQGSGNEQYF. CDR3 DNA: TGTGCCAGCTCCCCGGGACAGGGTTCCGGCAACGAGCAGTACTTC.

The J gene is TRBJ2-6, the V gene TRBV19, with a possible D match to TRBD1 (6 bases). CDR1 and CDR2 (germline): LNHDA, SQIVND (reference sequence). CDR3 length equals 14 residues. Trimming left V 5 bases short and J 4 bases short, with 9 bases between. This chain's CDR3 is CASSSQGGANVLTF. The CDR3 DNA follows: TGTGCCAGTAGTTCCCAGGGGGGGGCCAACGTCCTGACTTTC.

This chain connects TRBV28 to TRBJ2-5, with 7 bases matching TRBD2. The better agreement between TRBJ2-7 and the DNA end casts doubt on the J call. Germline V gives CDR1 MDHEN, CDR2 SYDVKM. The CDR3 runs to 15 residues. DNA of the CDR3: TGTGCCAGCAGTTTACGTCCGGGAGGACTCTACGAGCAGTACTTC. It translates to CASSLRPGGLYEQYF.

This sequence joins TRBV6-4 and TRBJ2-3; D gene uncertain. In germline, CDR1 is MRHNA, CDR2 SNTAGT. Trimming pared 0 bases from V and 0 bases from J, leaving 4 bases between. The CDR3 runs 14 residues. In DNA form, the CDR3 reads TGTGCCAGCAGTGACTCACACAGCACAGATACGCAGTATTTT. Its protein is CASSDSHSTDTQYF.

V is TRBV6-1 and J is TRBJ1-2, with a tentative D call TRBD1 (5 bases). V lost 3 bases and J 1 base, leaving 12 bases between the germline ends. From germline, CDR1 is MNHNS and CDR2 SASEGT. The CDR3 runs to 15 residues. CDR3 sequence (DNA): TGTGCCAGCAGTGACCGGGGAGGGGATAACTATGGCTACACCTTC. Its translation: CASSDRGGDNYGYTF.

The V and J genes are TRBV19 and TRBJ2-5; D remains ambiguous. CDR3 size: 13 residues. V was cut by 5 bases and J by 2 bases, with 9 bases left in between. Germline-derived CDR1 and CDR2 are LNHDA and SQIVND (reference sequence). The chain's CDR3 is CASSWALQETQYF. CDR3 DNA sequence: TGTGCCAGTAGTTGGGCTTTACAAGAGACCCAGTACTTC.

CDR3 sequence (DNA): TGTGCCAGTAGTATTTGGGCAGGGGGCGTGAAGAACACTGAAGCTTTCTTT. Amino acid sequence: CASSIWAGGVKNTEAFF. The V call is TRBV19, the J call TRBJ1-1; 8 bases map to TRBD1. Per germline, CDR1 LNHDA and CDR2 SQIVND (reference sequence). CDR3 length: 17 amino acids. The ends lost 3 bases at V and 1 base at J; junction bases unmatched: 10. Using reference TRBV19 and TRBJ1-1 for the parts outside the CDR3, the full variable domain is DGGITQSPKYLFRKEGQNVTLSCEQNLNHDAMYWYRQDPGQGLRLIYYSQIVNDFQKGDIAEGYSVSREKKESFPLTVTSAQKNPTAFYLCASSIWAGGVKNTEAFFGQGTRLTVV.

V and J are TRBV6-5 and TRBJ1-2; weak D call: TRBD1 (5 bases). V was shortened by 1 base and J by 7 bases, with 19 bases between the two germline ends. The germline gives CDR1 MNHEY, CDR2 SVGAGI. The CDR3 contains 16 residues. CDR3 DNA: TGTGCCAGCAGTTACTTAGCCCAGGGTTTAACGGGTGGCTACACCTTC. This codes for CASSYLAQGLTGGYTF.

The chain recombines TRBV11-2 with TRBJ1-1; no reliable D call. CDR3 length: 12 amino acids. Trimming removed 1 base from V and 5 bases from J, with 5 bases in between. The V gene's germline CDR1 is SGHAT and CDR2 FQNNGV. The CDR3 sequence: CASSLAGTEAFF. The CDR3 DNA reads as TGTGCCAGCAGCTTAGCAGGTACTGAAGCTTTCTTT.

The rearrangement uses TRBV10-3 and TRBJ1-2; no clear D gene. There are 14 residues in the CDR3. Germline lookup yields CDR1 ENHRY and CDR2 SYGVKD. V gave up 2 bases and J gave up 3 bases, with 10 bases separating them. DNA for the CDR3: TGTGCCATCAGTGAGCAGGTGAGGGACTATGGCTACACCTTC. Protein sequence: CAISEQVRDYGYTF.

The chain links TRBV7-2 to TRBJ1-5; the D gene is possibly TRBD1 (5 bases). CDR3 length equals 13 residues. The ends were cut back, 4 bases at V and 5 bases at J, with 9 bases in the middle. Germline CDR1 SGHTA, CDR2 FQGNSA. The chain's CDR3 is CASSSDRDQPQHF. The CDR3 coding sequence is TGTGCCAGCAGCTCTGACAGAGATCAGCCCCAGCATTTT.

The chain employs TRBV4-2 and TRBJ2-3; 10 bases map to TRBD2. The ends lost 0 bases at V and 6 bases at J; junction bases unmatched: 15. CDR3 size: 19 residues. Germline assignment: CDR1 LGHNA and CDR2 YNFKEQ. CDR3 bases: TGTGCCAGCAGCCAAGATGGGGCAAGCGGGGGGGCCCCCGGCGATACGCAGTATTTT. Translation: CASSQDGASGGAPGDTQYF.

The chain recombines TRBV7-2 with TRBJ1-2; the D gene is possibly TRBD1 (5 bases). This CDR3 is 13 amino acids long. Germline V lookup: CDR1 SGHTA, CDR2 FQGNSA. V lost 4 bases and J 3 bases, leaving 9 bases between the germline ends. The CDR3 DNA reads as TGTGCCAGCAGCTCGATAGGGGACTATGGCTACACCTTC. It is translated as CASSSIGDYGYTF.

The rearrangement joins TRBV5-1 to TRBJ2-7; TRBD2 aligns across 9 bases. The CDR3 extends over 16 amino acids. Per germline, CDR1 SGHRS and CDR2 YFSETQ. Losses at the gene ends were 6 bases for V and 6 bases for J; bases not matched to a gene: 16. The CDR3 protein is CASIPGGRAAGGEQYF. CDR3 DNA: TGCGCCAGCATCCCTGGCGGGAGGGCCGCGGGGGGCGAGCAGTACTTC.

The genes are TRBV28 and TRBJ2-1; D possibly corresponds to TRBD2 (6 bases). Trimming removed 2 bases from V and 8 bases from J, with 13 bases in between. The CDR3 consists of 14 residues. Germline CDR1 is MDHEN and CDR2 is SYDVKM. The CDR3 region is CASSLPVLADEQFF. CDR3 DNA sequence: TGTGCCAGCAGTTTACCTGTACTAGCCGATGAGCAGTTCTTC.

The V gene is TRBV30, the J gene TRBJ2-7; D is perhaps TRBD1 (6 bases). V lost 3 bases and J 3 bases, leaving 18 bases between the germline ends. The CDR3 totals 15 residues. Germline values: CDR1 GTSNPN, CDR2 SVGIG (reference sequence). The CDR3, as DNA: TGTGCCTGGAGGACCGTCGCGACAGGCCACTACGAGCAGTACTTC. It codes for CAWRTVATGHYEQYF.

The rearrangement joins TRBV29-1 to TRBJ2-3, with TRBD1 as a possible D gene (6 bases). Looked up from germline, CDR1 is SQVTM and CDR2 is ANQGSEA. The CDR3 length is 14 residues. The germline V and J ends were trimmed by 5 bases and 2 bases, with 14 bases remaining between them. The chain's CDR3 is CSVRTGSSTDTQYF. In DNA, the CDR3 is TGCAGCGTTCGAACAGGGTCTTCCACAGATACGCAGTATTTT.

DNA for the CDR3: TGTGCCAGCAGCTTGGGGGTTTCAGGGAACACTGAAGCTTTCTTT. Its protein is CASSLGVSGNTEAFF. This sequence joins TRBV5-8 and TRBJ1-1; no clear D. V was shortened by 0 bases and J by 1 base, with 10 bases between the two germline ends. CDR1 is SGHTS and CDR2 is YDEGEE in the germline V gene. CDR3 size: 15 residues.

The V and J genes are TRBV28 and TRBJ2-1; TRBD2 matches at 9 bases. The CDR3 sequence is 15 residues long. Germline trimming cut 5 bases from V and 5 bases from J; bases unmatched to any gene: 7. CDR1 is MDHEN, CDR2 SYDVKM, per germline. CDR3 in DNA: TGTGCCAGCAGTCTATTAGCGGGGGTACACAATGAGCAGTTCTTC. It codes for CASSLLAGVHNEQFF.

The chain couples TRBV5-1 to TRBJ2-5; TRBD2 matches at 13 bases. J lost 5 bases, V lost 0 bases, and 4 bases had no gene match. The V gene's germline CDR1 is SGHRS and CDR2 YFSETQ. This CDR3 spans 16 amino acids. CDR3 residues: CASSLVLAGGQETQYF. The CDR3 nucleotides are TGCGCCAGCAGCTTGGTACTAGCGGGGGGGCAGGAGACCCAGTACTTC.

The gene calls are TRBV29-1 and TRBJ2-1, with D possibly TRBD2 on 7 matching bases. Germline assignment: CDR1 SQVTM and CDR2 ANQGSEA. There are 14 residues in the CDR3. Trimming stripped 7 bases from V and 1 base from J, with 14 bases between. For the CDR3, the DNA is TGCAGCGCCCTAGGGGGGGTTTCCTACAATGAGCAGTTCTTC. Protein product: CSALGGVSYNEQFF.

The chain uses TRBV6-5 and TRBJ2-7; D possibly corresponds to TRBD2 (5 bases). From germline, CDR1 is MNHEY and CDR2 SVGAGI. The ends were cut back, 6 bases at V and 3 bases at J, with 15 bases in the middle. The length of the CDR3 is 14 residues. The CDR3 DNA reads as TGTGCCAGCAGCCCCGGGAAGAAGAGCTACGAGCAGTACTTC. Translated: CASSPGKKSYEQYF.